These T cell receptor beta chains were read from a single sample in a study of blood T cell repertoires in COVID-19. Clones were read by immunoSEQ multiplex PCR, and TCRdb kept only the in-frame ones, dropping some. The sample contains 140,000 to 150,000 clones, 70% to 85% of which appear only once. The sample was peripheral blood. The receptors derive from a man aged 60 to 69 with active or convalescent COVID-19. Both conserved end residues are part of each CDR3. The D gene is left open where the match is weak. Clone size is stated in some rows and not others, as once, few, many or a class when expanded.

D,size,J,V,CDR3,DNA
NA,NA,TRBJ2-7,TRBV12-3/TRBV12-4,CASSWGPGEQYF,TGTGCCAGCAGTTGGGGGCCTGGCGAGCAGTACTTC
NA,NA,TRBJ2-3,TRBV7-2,CASSLVTRPDTQYF,TGTGCCAGCAGCTTAGTGACTAGACCAGATACGCAGTATTTT
NA,NA,TRBJ2-7,TRBV30,CAWSVQYPHEQYF,TGTGCCTGGAGTGTACAGTACCCCCACGAGCAGTACTTC
NA,NA,TRBJ1-2,TRBV27,CASSSRTAGLNYGYTF,TGTGCCAGCAGTTCAAGGACAGCCGGCCTCAACTATGGCTACACCTTC
NA,once,TRBJ2-7,TRBV5-5,CASSHRDPYEQYF,TGTGCCAGCAGCCACAGGGACCCCTACGAGCAGTACTTC
NA,NA,TRBJ2-5,TRBV12-3/TRBV12-4,CASRPTGQETQYF,TGTGCCAGCAGGCCGACAGGTCAAGAGACCCAGTACTTC
TRBD1,NA,TRBJ1-2,TRBV6-2/TRBV6-3,CASSYLGDQGAVYGYTF,TGTGCCAGCAGTTACCTCGGCGATCAGGGGGCAGTCTATGGCTACACCTTC
NA,NA,TRBJ1-2,TRBV11-2,CASSLGATYGYTF,TGTGCCAGCAGCTTAGGGGCCACCTATGGCTACACCTTC
TRBD1,NA,TRBJ2-5,TRBV20-1,CSASPPNRGQTQYF,TGCAGTGCTAGTCCCCCGAACAGGGGACAGACCCAGTACTTC
NA,NA,TRBJ1-1,TRBV6-2/TRBV6-3,CASTPLGTGNLNTEAFF,TGTGCCAGCACCCCACTCGGCACAGGCAATTTGAACACTGAAGCTTTCTTT
NA,NA,TRBJ1-5,TRBV6-1,CASSETLSGIGGQPQHF,TGTGCCAGCAGTGAAACGCTGTCTGGGATAGGGGGTCAGCCCCAGCATTTT
NA,few,TRBJ1-2,TRBV4-3,CASSQGGTYGYTF,TGCGCCAGCAGCCAAGGCGGGACGTATGGCTACACCTTC
NA,NA,TRBJ2-3,TRBV7-2,CASSLLGLRTDTQYF,TGTGCCAGCAGCTTACTGGGACTTCGCACAGATACGCAGTATTTT
NA,NA,TRBJ1-2,TRBV7-2,CASSASLGGTAYGYTF,TGTGCCAGCAGCGCTAGCTTAGGGGGAACAGCCTATGGCTACACCTTC
TRBD1,NA,TRBJ2-7,TRBV9,CASSVQGGWTYEQYF,TGTGCCAGCAGCGTTCAAGGGGGCTGGACCTACGAGCAGTACTTC
TRBD1,NA,TRBJ1-5,TRBV10-1,CASSPGTGQNQPQHF,TGCGCCAGCAGTCCCGGGACAGGGCAAAATCAGCCCCAGCATTTT
NA,once,TRBJ1-2,TRBV27,CASSPGQSNYGYTF,TGTGCCAGCAGTCCCGGACAGAGCAACTATGGCTACACCTTC
NA,few,TRBJ1-2,TRBV19,CASSIGRHYGYTF,TGTGCCAGTAGTATAGGGCGGCACTATGGCTACACCTTC
NA,NA,TRBJ1-3,TRBV2,CASSDRGLAGNTIYF,TGTGCCAGCAGTGACCGGGGTTTGGCTGGAAACACCATATATTTT
NA,few,TRBJ1-3,TRBV11-3,CASSLDPDYSGNTIYF,TGTGCCAGCAGCTTAGACCCAGACTACTCTGGAAACACCATATATTTT
NA,NA,TRBJ2-3,TRBV6-4,CASSDFLIPDPQYF,TGTGCCAGCAGTGACTTCCTAATCCCTGATCCGCAGTATTTT
NA,NA,TRBJ1-2,TRBV4-3,CASSQAMRQPNYGYTF,TGCGCCAGCAGCCAGGCGATGAGGCAACCCAACTATGGCTACACCTTC
TRBD2,NA,TRBJ2-5,TRBV18,CASSLTSSETQYF,TGTGCCAGCTCACTGACTAGCTCGGAGACCCAGTACTTC
TRBD1,NA,TRBJ2-1,TRBV11-2,CASSLGTGGRYNEQFF,TGTGCCAGCAGCTTAGGGACAGGGGGCAGGTACAATGAGCAGTTCTTC
TRBD1,few,TRBJ1-1,TRBV6-2/TRBV6-3,CASSYPAQGRPEAFF,TGTGCCAGCAGTTACCCCGCACAGGGGCGCCCTGAAGCTTTCTTT
TRBD2,NA,TRBJ2-5,TRBV7-7,CASSPGLASQETQYF,TGTGCCAGCAGCCCGGGACTAGCGTCACAAGAGACCCAGTACTTC
NA,NA,TRBJ2-1,TRBV6-2/TRBV6-3,CASSYSGALEQFF,TGTGCCAGCAGTTACTCGGGGGCATTAGAGCAGTTCTTC
NA,NA,TRBJ1-5,TRBV27,CASSFLGGQPQHF,TGTGCCAGCAGTTTCCTCGGGGGGCAGCCCCAGCATTTT
TRBD2,NA,TRBJ2-1,TRBV6-5,CASSYYRLAGVVEQFF,TGTGCCAGCAGTTACTACCGGCTAGCGGGAGTGGTTGAGCAGTTCTTC
TRBD1,few,TRBJ1-2,TRBV2,CASRGQGVYGYTF,TGTGCCAGCAGGGGACAGGGAGTCTATGGCTACACCTTC
NA,NA,TRBJ1-3,TRBV6-6,CASSPSRNRVEHGNTIYF,TGTGCCAGCAGTCCCTCCCGTAACAGGGTAGAACATGGAAACACCATATATTTT
TRBD1,NA,TRBJ1-1,TRBV3-1/TRBV3-2,CASSQDLGQGADEAFF,TGTGCCAGCAGCCAAGATCTGGGACAGGGGGCGGATGAAGCTTTCTTT
NA,NA,TRBJ1-1,TRBV12-3/TRBV12-4,CASSRTEAFF,TGTGCCAGCAGTCGGACAGAAGCTTTCTTT
TRBD2,NA,TRBJ2-1,TRBV2,CASSEGVVAGGLYNEQFF,TGTGCCAGCAGTGAAGGGGTGGTAGCGGGAGGGCTGTACAATGAGCAGTTCTTC
TRBD2,NA,TRBJ2-1,TRBV18,CASSPRAGGGSRPTNEQFF,TGTGCCAGCTCACCACGCGCGGGAGGAGGTTCCCGCCCAACCAATGAGCAGTTCTTC
NA,few,TRBJ1-5,TRBV6-5,CASRVTGNQPQHF,TGTGCCAGCAGAGTTACAGGGAACCAGCCCCAGCATTTT